Here is one T cell receptor beta chain with its context. Its cognate antigen is unknown. The record originates from a study of blood T cells in healthy people across ages. About the study: For every two T cells, template switching captured about one barcoded beta molecule.

The CDR3 runs 16 residues. The V segment lost 11 bases and the J segment 4 bases; nucleotides outside the gene matches: 14. From germline, CDR1 is ENHRY and CDR2 SYGVKD. Whole-study results and caveats: Investigators treated diversity estimates from one million T cells as underestimates. Both naive CD4+ cell counts and diversity were greater in long-lived donors than in aged donors. TCR beta diversity was tightly associated with the proportion of naive T cells.

The use of a sample-barcoded 5' primer and a J-beta primer mix characterized a second PCR of about 7 to 12 cycles. Via MiXCR, TCRdb re-called the 5' RACE reads, giving one row per CDR3 protein. The sample has roughly 1,500,000 distinct CDR3 sequences; roughly 45% are singletons. This sequence was found in a woman aged 18-29 years in good health. The sequencing sample was made of blood. V gene TRBV10-3 combines with J gene TRBJ2-1, with 10 bases lining up with TRBD2. DNA of the CDR3: TGTGCCTCCCAGCCCCGGAAGCGGGAGGGATACAATGAGCAGTTCTTC. Translation gives CASQPRKREGYNEQFF.